This entry concerns a single TCR beta chain. Many counts were recorded for this clonotype. Its antigen remains undetermined. No much larger clone is present one base from it, and per-base qualities are unavailable. The label giving this sample's time point can be read as: patch test 2, 6 weeks after DPC sensitization. The treatment or condition label of this sample denotes: therapeutic diphenylcyclopropenone sensitization with weekly scalp DPC. Blood at each patch-test visit was drawn before the patch test was applied. Eligible patients were aged 18 to 70, diagnosed with alopecia, deemed suitable for DPC therapy, and excluded if pregnant. Total RNA was extracted from unfractionated whole blood collected in Tempus Blood RNA tubes. Library preparation was by RACE. This sample was sequenced with a NextSeq 500. During library preparation, unique molecular identifiers were attached to individual cDNA molecules so that TCRs could be counted in a quantitative, reproducible way. Each blood RNA sample was used to sequence both TCR alpha and TCR beta chains. Concerning the study's data processing: The median number of TCRs per sample was over 85,000, ranging from 23,224 to 690,600. V, J and CDR3 annotation of the TCR reads was performed with the Decombinator software suite. For PS versus PT1 abundance plots, all samples were subsampled to the same number of TCRs (28,000). Expanded TCRs were defined as absent before sensitization and observed at least eight times at the 2-week time point. Using fastp trimming at Q25 and MiXCR clonotype assembly, TCRdb reanalyzed the public sequencing data and kept in-frame beta chains. Each entry merges the rows of one CDR3 protein and shows their most common DNA and genes. The authors' filters were not applied to this entry. The sample data list some 150,000 distinct CDR3 sequences, and approximately 12% of these were observed just once. Of the sample, about 1.4% falls within the top ten clones.

At the junction V is shortened by 7 bases and J by 5 bases, with 16 bases in between. The CDR3 sequence holds 15 residues, the cysteine and phenylalanine included. The CDR3 DNA has 45 bases and is translated from base 1. The germline V gene provides CDR1 KGHDR and CDR2 SFDVKD. The sample comes from a study of human T cells and chemical hapten exposure (dated by TCRdb to about 2021). Regarding the study in general: For sensitization, 2% DPC in acetone was applied to an approximately 2 cm by approximately 2 cm area of upper inner arm skin. Throughout the roughly 25-week study period, patients were also given weekly therapeutic DPC doses on the scalp. Patch tests used Finn chambers with 0.01% DPC on the upper back, scored after 6 days by International Contact Dermatitis Research Group standards. The mostly female patient cohort included alopecia areata with under or over 50% scalp involvement, alopecia totalis and alopecia universalis. Libraries were pooled for sequencing, and variation in per-sample TCR yields was attributed mainly to small differences in library volumes within the pool. This study followed changes in the peripheral blood TCR repertoire in vivo during primary and secondary sensitization of alopecia patients to the hapten diphenylcyclopropenone (DPC). Patient blood was sampled pre-sensitization (week 0) and at 2, 6 and about 24 weeks after DPC sensitization. Twenty-nine alopecia patients provided blood for TCR sequencing at one to four time points (pre-sensitization, 2, 6 and 24 weeks).

General conclusions and limits of the study: All patients had alopecia, a presumed autoimmune disease, so their immune response might differ from that of healthy individuals. Patch test score was positively correlated with the number of PT1 expanded TCRs, with significance at thresholds 8, 16 and 32 but not at 4. Repeated subsampling changed both the strength of the expansion versus patch-test correlation and the threshold at which the correlation became significant. Expanded TCRs formed significantly more large CDR3 similarity clusters than pre-sensitization or healthy control sets, consistent with antigen-driven responses. No change with DPC sensitization was found in the number of TCRs above 1 in 1000 frequency, and no evidence of global repertoire structure alterations was found.

The sample consisted of whole blood, taken in connection with sensitization to the hapten diphenylcyclopropenone (DPC). The chain is made from TRBV24-1 and TRBJ2-2; the D gene cannot be resolved reliably. This clonotype originated in a woman aged 50 to 60 with alopecia areata. Some clones in this sample may be carry-over from other donors' samples. The DNA is TGTGCCACCAGCCTCGGAAGGGTTCGGACCGGGGAGCTGTTTTTT. Translated, it gives CATSLGRVRTGELFF.